The 28 T cell receptor beta chains listed next were all sequenced from one sample in a study of PD-L1 blockade in urothelial cancer. As for time point: peripheral blood 6 weeks after treatment start. This table comes from immunoSEQ multiplex PCR, and its TCRdb copy is limited to in-frame clones, with some not included. The sample holds about 110,000 clones, approximately 90% seen once. The material was PBMCs, obtained around atezolizumab (anti-PD-L1) treatment. The source of these receptors is a man aged 55-75 years with urothelial cancer.

Notes on this clone: Different DNA sequences within this sample yield the same CDR3. The chain combines TRBV5-1 with TRBJ2-7; a weak D match, TRBD1 (6 bases). Germline V lookup: CDR1 SGHRS, CDR2 YFSETQ. The CDR3 consists of 14 residues. The V gene lost 0 bases and the J gene lost 1 base, with 8 bases spanning the gap. CDR3 DNA sequence: TGCGCCAGCAGCTTGGGGCAGGGGTCCTACGAGCAGTACTTC. Protein product: CASSLGQGSYEQYF.

V is TRBV16 and J is TRBJ1-4; D gene uncertain. This CDR3 is built from 14 residues. Between the trimmed V and J ends, which lost 2 bases and 8 bases, there was a span of 12 bases. Germline CDR1 reads KGHSY; CDR2 reads FQNENV. CDR3 sequence reads: CASSQRTFGEKLFF. DNA for the CDR3: TGTGCCAGCAGCCAACGAACATTCGGGGAAAAACTGTTTTTT.

V and J are TRBV5-1 and TRBJ2-5, with a possible D match to TRBD2 (6 bases). In germline, CDR1 is SGHRS, CDR2 YFSETQ. The ends were cut back, 0 bases at V and 5 bases at J, with 11 bases in the middle. The CDR3 extends over 14 amino acids. In nucleotides, the CDR3 is TGCGCCAGCAGCTTGGAAGGAGGGTCGGAGACCCAGTACTTC. Encoded protein: CASSLEGGSETQYF.

The chain has TRBV5-1 and TRBJ2-5, with 8 bases aligning to TRBD1. Trimming took 3 bases from V and 5 from J; bases not matched to a gene: 9. Germline CDR1 and CDR2: SGHRS and YFSETQ. This CDR3 has 15 amino acids. The CDR3: CASSSSTGEGETQYF. The CDR3, as DNA: TGCGCCAGCAGCTCCTCGACAGGGGAAGGGGAGACCCAGTACTTC.

The chain couples TRBV12-5 to TRBJ2-1; D unclear. Trimming pared 6 bases from V and 9 bases from J, leaving 24 bases between. The CDR3 sequence is 16 residues long. Germline V gene lookup returns CDR1 LGHNT and CDR2 FRNRAP. CDR3 DNA sequence: TGTGCTAGTGGCCTCGTCCGGGTTCGAGAGTTTTGTGAGCAGTTCTTC. Protein: CASGLVRVREFCEQFF.

The gene calls are TRBV7-2 and TRBJ2-5, with TRBD1 identical over 7 bases. This CDR3 has 14 residues. V was pared by 5 bases and J by 3 bases, with 6 bases of the junction left unmatched. The germline V gene has CDR1 SGHTA and CDR2 FQGNSA. This CDR3 is CASSPRQGKETQYF. As DNA, the CDR3 is TGTGCCAGCAGCCCCAGACAGGGAAAAGAGACCCAGTACTTC.

This clone has just a few counts. The chain carries TRBV1 and TRBJ2-7; the table's D call TRBD2 went unverified against the DNA. TRBV1 is recorded as a pseudogene. CDR3 length equals 14 residues. The DNA for the CDR3 is TGCACCAGCAGCCGGAAGACTAGGTCCTACGAGCAGTACTTC. Amino acids: CTSSRKTRSYEQYF.

The V call is TRBV7-8, the J call TRBJ2-3; D might be TRBD1 (8 bases). Germline V gives CDR1 SGHVS, CDR2 FQNEAQ. V was clipped by 5 bases and J by 3 bases, with 18 bases between them. This CDR3 comprises 16 residues. The CDR3 sequence: CASSLETGEGTDTQYF. CDR3 coding DNA: TGTGCCAGCAGCCTAGAGACAGGGGAGGGTACAGATACGCAGTATTTT.

This clone was recorded a few times. The chain couples TRBV27 to TRBJ2-3; TRBD2 matches 8 bases. In germline, CDR1 is MNHEY, CDR2 SMNVEV (reference sequence). V gave up 8 bases and J gave up 1 base; unmatched junction bases: 14. The CDR3 sequence is 17 residues long. CDR3 nucleotide sequence: TGTGCCAGCGCAGGGAGACTAGCGTTTTCCGGCACAGATACGCAGTATTTT. Its protein product is CASAGRLAFSGTDTQYF.

This clone was recorded a few times. This chain uses TRBV15 with TRBJ1-4; a possible D gene is TRBD1 (5 bases). Trimming shortened V by 0 bases and J by 6 bases, and 11 bases separated the two germline ends. Germline V gene lookup returns CDR1 LNHNV and CDR2 YYDKDF (reference sequence). CDR3 length: 15 residues. The CDR3 region is CATSRDLGLYEKLFF. The CDR3 DNA reads TGTGCCACCAGCAGAGATCTGGGGCTATATGAAAAACTGTTTTTT.

V is TRBV19 and J is TRBJ2-4; 10 bases fit TRBD2. V lost 0 bases and J lost 8; bases outside the gene matches: 7. The CDR3 is 16 amino acids. CDR1 is LNHDA, CDR2 SQIVND, per germline (reference sequence). This chain's CDR3 is CASSIERPSGGDIQYF. The CDR3 nucleotides read TGTGCCAGTAGTATAGAAAGGCCTAGCGGGGGAGACATTCAGTACTTC. The whole variable domain, filled in from reference TRBV19 and TRBJ2-4, reads DGGITQSPKYLFRKEGQNVTLSCEQNLNHDAMYWYRQDPGQGLRLIYYSQIVNDFQKGDIAEGYSVSREKKESFPLTVTSAQKNPTAFYLCASSIERPSGGDIQYFGAGTRLSVL.

The V call is TRBV5-1, the J call TRBJ2-2, with TRBD1 matching 11 bases. With V trimmed by 4 bases and J by 8 bases, 7 bases remained unmatched. CDR1 is SGHRS, CDR2 YFSETQ, per germline. This CDR3 is 15 amino acids long. This CDR3 reads CASSMGTGGSGELFF. Written as DNA, the CDR3 is TGCGCCAGCAGCATGGGGACAGGGGGTTCTGGGGAGCTGTTTTTT.

V usage is TRBV7-3 and J usage is TRBJ2-7, with 7 bases matching TRBD2. After removal of 4 bases from V and 2 bases from J, the junction contained 11 bases not matched to a gene. The V gene's germline CDR1 is SGHTA and CDR2 FQGTGA. There are 16 residues in the CDR3. CDR3 protein: CASSSRNSGLPYEQYF. The CDR3 DNA is TGTGCCAGCAGCTCCCGGAATAGCGGGTTGCCCTACGAGCAGTACTTC. The variable domain in full, with the rest retrieved from reference TRBV7-3 and TRBJ2-7, is GAGVSQTPSNKVTEKGKYVELRCDPISGHTALYWYRQSLGQGPEFLIYFQGTGAADDSGLPNDRFFAVRPEGSVSTLKIQRTERGDSAVYLCASSSRNSGLPYEQYFGPGTRLTVT.

This clone showed up just once. The chain is built from TRBV7-8 and TRBJ2-6, with TRBD2 matching 10 bases. CDR1 is SGHVS and CDR2 is FQNEAQ in the germline V gene. This CDR3 has 19 amino acids. The ends lost 5 bases at V and 0 bases at J; junction bases unmatched: 10. The CDR3 bases are TGTGCCAGCAGCGAGCGGGGGGGACAGCTTGACTCTGGGGCCAACGTCCTGACTTTC. Translating it yields CASSERGGQLDSGANVLTF.

This clone is a singleton in its sample. This rearrangement joins TRBV28 to TRBJ2-7, with 9 positions matching TRBD2. CDR3 size: 15 residues. Germline CDR1 MDHEN, CDR2 SYDVKM. Unmatched junction bases numbered 12, after V lost 7 bases and J lost 5 bases. The CDR3 sequence: CASTSSGLARDEQYF. CDR3 in DNA: TGTGCCAGCACCTCTAGTGGACTAGCGAGAGACGAGCAGTACTTC. The full variable domain, with the rest looked up from reference TRBV28 and TRBJ2-7, is DVKVTQSSRYLVKRTGEKVFLECVQDMDHENMFWYRQDPGLGLRLIYFSYDVKMKEKGDIPEGYSVSREKKERFSLILESASTNQTSMYLCASTSSGLARDEQYFGPGTRLTVT.

This clone is a singleton in its sample. The CDR3 DNA reads TGTGCCAGCAGTTTCGTGCCCGGGACTAGCGGGAGGGTTGCTCGGTACAATGAGCAGTTCTTC. Its translation is CASSFVPGTSGRVARYNEQFF. The chain recombines TRBV27 with TRBJ2-1, with 16 bases that match TRBD2. Germline values: CDR1 MNHEY, CDR2 SMNVEV (reference sequence). The ends lost 3 bases at V and 4 bases at J; junction bases unmatched: 15. The CDR3 contains 21 residues.

This sequence joins TRBV11-2 and TRBJ1-4, with 7 bases that match TRBD1. Germline V gene data show CDR1 as SGHAT and CDR2 as FQNNGV. This CDR3 comprises 14 residues. V lost 4 bases and J lost 4; bases outside the gene matches: 3. The CDR3 here is CASSYRDSNEKLFF. Here the CDR3 DNA reads TGTGCCAGCAGCTACCGGGACAGTAATGAAAAACTGTTTTTT.

This chain uses TRBV15 with TRBJ2-5; the D is unclear. V was trimmed by 1 base and J by 3 bases, leaving 6 bases between them. The CDR3 has 13 residues. Germline lookup yields CDR1 LNHNV and CDR2 YYDKDF (reference sequence). The CDR3 sequence is CATSRGTEETQYF. In DNA, the CDR3 is TGTGCCACCAGCAGAGGAACAGAAGAGACCCAGTACTTC.

This clone was picked up a small number of times. The V and J genes are TRBV7-3 and TRBJ2-2; the D gene is possibly TRBD1 (6 bases). Germline V CDR1 and CDR2: SGHTA, FQGTGA. There are 14 residues in the CDR3. V lost 5 bases, J lost 3 bases, and 10 bases lay in between. The CDR3 reads CASSRDTYTGELFF. In DNA form, the CDR3 reads TGTGCCAGCAGCAGGGACACTTACACCGGGGAGCTGTTTTTT.

This clone has just a few counts. The chain uses TRBV28 and TRBJ2-5, with a possible D match to TRBD1 (5 bases). The germline V gene encodes CDR1 MDHEN and CDR2 SYDVKM. Trimming took off 7 bases at V and 7 bases at J, with 28 bases between the two ends. The CDR3 loop spans 17 amino acids. The CDR3 DNA is TGTGCCAGCAAATCGGCAGGGCTGCCTTCAAGGGATGGGACCCAGTACTTC. It translates to CASKSAGLPSRDGTQYF.

The chain uses TRBV2 and TRBJ1-2; tentative D call: TRBD1 (6 bases). CDR1 and CDR2 (germline): SNHLY, FYNNEI. With 5 bases removed from V and 4 bases from J, the gap between germline ends came to 11 bases. This CDR3 has 13 amino acids. In DNA form, the CDR3 reads TGTGCCAGCAGTTCCGGACAGTCCTATGGCTACACCTTC. Its translation: CASSSGQSYGYTF.

This chain's CDR3 is CASTPGQGRPYEQYF. The CDR3 DNA is TGTGCCAGTACCCCCGGACAGGGTAGACCCTACGAGCAGTACTTC. The chain employs TRBV19 and TRBJ2-7, with 8 nucleotides matching TRBD1. The CDR3 contains 15 residues. Germline V lookup: CDR1 LNHDA, CDR2 SQIVND (reference sequence). The V segment lost 7 bases and the J segment 2 bases; nucleotides outside the gene matches: 10.

This rearrangement joins TRBV9 to TRBJ1-1; D ambiguous. The V end lost 0 bases, the J end lost 4 bases, and 7 bases lay between the germline ends. Germline V gene lookup returns CDR1 SGDLS and CDR2 YYNGEE. The CDR3 runs to 13 residues. Written as DNA, the CDR3 is TGTGCCAGCAGCGTAGGTCGGAGCACTGAAGCTTTCTTT. Residues: CASSVGRSTEAFF.

CDR3 sequence reads: CASSLRDRGEFYEQYF. For the CDR3, the DNA is TGTGCCAGCAGCTTAAGGGACAGGGGAGAATTCTACGAGCAGTACTTC. The rearrangement links TRBV11-3 to TRBJ2-7; 10 positions agree with TRBD1. With V trimmed by 2 bases and J by 3 bases, 7 bases remained unmatched. CDR3 length: 16 amino acids. Germline CDR1 SGHNT, CDR2 YENEEA.

The chain recombines TRBV7-2 with TRBJ2-2, with TRBD2 matching over 9 bases. Trimming cost V 2 bases and J 4 bases; bases outside gene matches: 14. CDR3 length: 19 amino acids. The germline CDR1 and CDR2 sequences are SGHTA and FQGNSA. CDR3 loop: CASSLMRAGGPSSTGELFF. CDR3 DNA: TGTGCCAGCAGCTTAATGCGGGCGGGGGGGCCTTCGAGCACCGGGGAGCTGTTTTTT. Based on the CDR3 plus reference TRBV7-2 and TRBJ2-2, the full variable domain is GAGVSQSPSNKVTEKGKDVELRCDPISGHTALYWYRQSLGQGLEFLIYFQGNSAPDKSGLPSDRFSAERTGGSVSTLTIQRTQQEDSAVYLCASSLMRAGGPSSTGELFFGEGSRLTVL.

This clone has only one observation. The chain combines TRBV9 with TRBJ1-5; possible D gene TRBD1, 6 bases. Germline V gene lookup returns CDR1 SGDLS and CDR2 YYNGEE. Trimming cost V 4 bases and J 0 bases, with 20 bases left between them. CDR3 length equals 18 residues. CDR3 in DNA: TGTGCCAGCAGCCGCCCCGAGGAACAGGGACATAGCAATCAGCCCCAGCATTTT. It yields the protein CASSRPEEQGHSNQPQHF.

The chain couples TRBV7-2 to TRBJ1-2; no reliable D call. Germline values: CDR1 SGHTA, CDR2 FQGNSA. The V end lost 2 bases, the J end lost 4 bases, and 8 bases lay between the germline ends. The CDR3 is 13 residues long. The CDR3 nucleotides are TGTGCCAGCAGCTTACCGGGATCCTATGGCTACACCTTC. This gives the protein CASSLPGSYGYTF.

The rearrangement links TRBV4-2 to TRBJ1-2; 9 nucleotides agree with TRBD1. This CDR3 has 14 residues. In germline, CDR1 is LGHNA, CDR2 YNFKEQ. Germline trimming cut 6 bases from V and 2 bases from J; bases unmatched to any gene: 4. The chain's CDR3 is CASRGTGPNYGYTF. Written as DNA, the CDR3 is TGTGCCAGCAGGGGGACAGGGCCCAACTATGGCTACACCTTC.